The T cell receptor (beta chain) under discussion was sequenced for a study of cytotoxic CD8 clonotypes in ibrutinib-treated CLL. Overall study context: Partial responses totalled approximately 24 and complete responses 2; after median 68 months, roughly 14 remained remitted and approximately 12 progressed. When averaged across all of the samples, the counts came to roughly 240,000 productive templates and 94,082 productive rearrangements. Study-wide results and caveats: Baseline clonality exceeded age-matched healthy donors and tracked circulating CD8+ T-cell counts. Public clonotypes were uncommon and contracted or stayed stable on treatment.

Note on this clone: Its antigen remains unknown.

This table comes from immunoSEQ multiplex PCR, and its TCRdb copy is limited to in-frame clones, with some not included. The sample lists 330,000 or so clones; 67% were seen once. The clonotype was recovered from a human donor with chronic lymphocytic leukemia. This specimen consisted of PBMCs, obtained after 36 months of ibrutinib treatment.

The CDR3 nucleotides read TGTGCCAGCTCACCGACTAGCGGGGGGGCTTACGAGCAGTACTTC. Encoded protein: CASSPTSGGAYEQYF. The chain is built from TRBV18 and TRBJ2-7; TRBD2 aligns across 14 bases. The V and J ends lost 3 bases and 4 bases, in that order; junction bases with no gene match: 2. CDR3 length: 15 amino acids. CDR1 is KGHSH, CDR2 LQKENI, per germline.